Listed below are T cell receptor beta chains from one sample, sequenced in a study of T-cell memory formation after mild COVID-19. One entry per CDR3 protein, called by TCRdb with MiXCR from the 5' RACE reads. The table shows some 45,000 distinct CDR3 sequences, with less than 35% occurring only once. Source material: PBMCs or a T cell subset sorted from them (not recorded which). These receptors all come from a man younger than 35 who had mild COVID-19 (a few samples of this study predate the infection). Cell type and time point are not known. Both conserved end residues are part of each CDR3. The order of the fields is V gene, clone size, J gene, D gene, CDR3 DNA, CDR3 protein. The D gene is left open where the match is weak. The size field is filled for only some rows; it gives once, few, many or a size class.

v_gene: TRBV7-2
abundance: few
j_gene: TRBJ1-6
d_gene: TRBD1
CDR3nt: TGTGCCAGCAGTTTTGGACAGGCCGCCCACTTT
CDR3aa: CASSFGQAAHF

v_gene: TRBV12-3/TRBV12-4
abundance: NA
j_gene: TRBJ2-4
d_gene: TRBD1
CDR3nt: TGTGCCAGCAGCCCTCCAGGGGGAGCCAAAAACATTCAGTACTTC
CDR3aa: CASSPPGGAKNIQYF

v_gene: TRBV6-5
abundance: NA
j_gene: TRBJ2-1
d_gene: NA
CDR3nt: TGTGCCAGCAGTTACAAGGACATAACAAGAAATGAGCAGTTCTTC
CDR3aa: CASSYKDITRNEQFF

v_gene: TRBV11-2
abundance: few
j_gene: TRBJ2-3
d_gene: TRBD1
CDR3nt: TGTGCCAGCAGCTCCCCGGGACAGGGTCTAGATACGCAGTATTTT
CDR3aa: CASSSPGQGLDTQYF

v_gene: TRBV6-5
abundance: NA
j_gene: TRBJ1-2
d_gene: NA
CDR3nt: TGTGCCAGCGCTGTGGACGGTACATATGGCTACACCTTC
CDR3aa: CASAVDGTYGYTF

v_gene: TRBV5-1
abundance: NA
j_gene: TRBJ1-1
d_gene: NA
CDR3nt: TGCGCCAGCAGCTTTAGACCCTCAGGTGAGAACACTGAAGCTTTCTTT
CDR3aa: CASSFRPSGENTEAFF

v_gene: TRBV6-2/TRBV6-3
abundance: once
j_gene: TRBJ1-1
d_gene: TRBD1
CDR3nt: TGTGCCAGCAGTTCAGGGGGGTCTGAAGCTTTCTTT
CDR3aa: CASSSGGSEAFF

v_gene: TRBV4-1
abundance: NA
j_gene: TRBJ1-1
d_gene: NA
CDR3nt: TGCGCCAGCAGCCAAGTCCAGGATGGGACTGAAGCTTTCTTT
CDR3aa: CASSQVQDGTEAFF

v_gene: TRBV27
abundance: NA
j_gene: TRBJ1-2
d_gene: NA
CDR3nt: TGTGCCAGCAGTTCGGCCGGACCCTATGGCTACACCTTC
CDR3aa: CASSSAGPYGYTF

v_gene: TRBV4-2
abundance: few
j_gene: TRBJ1-2
d_gene: NA
CDR3nt: TGTGCCAGCAGCCAAGTTGGGGGCAACAGAGGGCTCGTTCTTAACTATGGCTACACCTTC
CDR3aa: CASSQVGGNRGLVLNYGYTF

v_gene: TRBV20-1
abundance: few
j_gene: TRBJ2-1
d_gene: TRBD2
CDR3nt: TGCAGTGCTGACCCGGGACTAGCCCACAATGAGCAGTTCTTC
CDR3aa: CSADPGLAHNEQFF

v_gene: TRBV6-5
abundance: NA
j_gene: TRBJ2-1
d_gene: TRBD2
CDR3nt: TGTGCCAGCAGTCAACTAGCGGGGAGCTCCTACAATGAGCAGTTCTTC
CDR3aa: CASSQLAGSSYNEQFF

v_gene: TRBV7-6
abundance: NA
j_gene: TRBJ2-4
d_gene: TRBD2
CDR3nt: TGTGCCAGCAGCCCCAGACTAGCGGGGGGGCCGAACATTCAGTACTTC
CDR3aa: CASSPRLAGGPNIQYF

v_gene: TRBV6-2/TRBV6-3
abundance: NA
j_gene: TRBJ2-3
d_gene: NA
CDR3nt: TGTGCCAGCAGTTCGGCTTCCTCAGATACGCAGTATTTT
CDR3aa: CASSSASSDTQYF

v_gene: TRBV6-5
abundance: NA
j_gene: TRBJ1-1
d_gene: NA
CDR3nt: TGTGCCAGCGGACCCGGGACGGTGAACACTGAAGCTTTCTTT
CDR3aa: CASGPGTVNTEAFF

v_gene: TRBV5-1
abundance: few
j_gene: TRBJ1-4
d_gene: TRBD1
CDR3nt: TGCGCCAGCAGCCCGGGGGACAGTTCTAATGAAAAACTGTTTTTT
CDR3aa: CASSPGDSSNEKLFF

v_gene: TRBV29-1
abundance: few
j_gene: TRBJ2-2
d_gene: NA
CDR3nt: TGCAGCGTTGTACTGTGGGGCACCGGGGAGCTGTTTTTT
CDR3aa: CSVVLWGTGELFF

v_gene: TRBV5-1
abundance: few
j_gene: TRBJ2-2
d_gene: NA
CDR3nt: TGCGCCAGCTTGGGGCAGCCGAACACCGGGGAGCTGTTTTTT
CDR3aa: CASLGQPNTGELFF

v_gene: TRBV5-1
abundance: few
j_gene: TRBJ2-7
d_gene: NA
CDR3nt: TGCGCCAGCAGTCCCAACGGAGGCTACGAGCAGTACTTC
CDR3aa: CASSPNGGYEQYF

v_gene: TRBV12-5
abundance: few
j_gene: TRBJ1-2
d_gene: TRBD1
CDR3nt: TGTGCTAGTGGTTTGGGAGCAGGGGGCGGCTACACCTTC
CDR3aa: CASGLGAGGGYTF

v_gene: TRBV20-1
abundance: NA
j_gene: TRBJ2-3
d_gene: NA
CDR3nt: TGCAGTGCAAGGGGGGTCGCAGATACGCAGTATTTT
CDR3aa: CSARGVADTQYF

v_gene: TRBV4-1
abundance: few
j_gene: TRBJ2-7
d_gene: NA
CDR3nt: TGCGCCAGCAGACAGGACAGCCCGATAACCTACGAGCAGTACTTC
CDR3aa: CASRQDSPITYEQYF

v_gene: TRBV11-2
abundance: few
j_gene: TRBJ2-5
d_gene: TRBD2
CDR3nt: TGTGCCAGCAGCATGACTAGCGGGGGGGCACGAGAGACCCAGTACTTC
CDR3aa: CASSMTSGGARETQYF

v_gene: TRBV7-6
abundance: NA
j_gene: TRBJ1-5
d_gene: TRBD1
CDR3nt: TGTGCCGTGGGAGACAGGGGGCATCAGCCCCAGCATTTT
CDR3aa: CAVGDRGHQPQHF

v_gene: TRBV20-1
abundance: NA
j_gene: TRBJ2-7
d_gene: NA
CDR3nt: TGCAGTGCTAGATTCCCCATCACCTACGAGCAGTACTTC
CDR3aa: CSARFPITYEQYF

v_gene: TRBV6-6
abundance: few
j_gene: TRBJ2-5
d_gene: TRBD2
CDR3nt: TGTGCCAGCAGTTATCTAGCGGGGGACGAGACCCAGTACTTC
CDR3aa: CASSYLAGDETQYF

v_gene: TRBV7-9
abundance: few
j_gene: TRBJ2-1
d_gene: NA
CDR3nt: TGTGCCAGCAGCTTAGGTGCTGAGCAGTTCTTC
CDR3aa: CASSLGAEQFF